The present TCR beta chain was sequenced within a study of blood T cell repertoires in COVID-19. The overall study: Specimens from acute and convalescent COVID-19 originated in the United States, Italy and Spain. From T cells, B-cell-depleted T cells, or PBMCs came the material, which was cDNA or gDNA.

The CDR3 is 17 residues long. Germline V gene lookup returns CDR1 MNHEY and CDR2 SMNVEV (reference sequence). The germline V and J ends were trimmed by 1 base and 0 bases, with 14 bases remaining between them. Per the original data handling: Amplification with reference gene primers provided the estimates of nucleated cell counts. The data were produced by immunoSEQ multiplex PCR, yet TCRdb's version contains in-frame clones alone and is incomplete. D and trimming were read from the DNA, whereas the V and J calls and clone size are those reported in that table. The sample includes about 46,000 clones, approximately 88% seen only once; the top ten take approximately 12%.

The sample consisted of peripheral blood. The clonotype comes from a human donor with active COVID-19. The donor label of this sample is uncertain. The genes are TRBV27 and TRBJ2-3; D gene ambiguous. CDR3 DNA: TGTGCCAGCAGTTTATTGGGCTCTCCATCTAGCACAGATACGCAGTATTTT. It codes for CASSLLGSPSSTDTQYF.